The 22 T cell receptor beta chains in this list originate from one sample, sequenced in a study of PD-1 blockade in classical Hodgkin lymphoma. Repertoires were generated with immunoSEQ multiplex PCR, while TCRdb's copy carries only in-frame clones and drops some. The table lists over 25,000 clones, about 70% of them singletons. The time point: cycle 4 day 1 (C4D1), after more than five weeks of nivolumab. Following autologous stem cell transplantation, relapse occurred in every patient, and exposure to brentuximab vedotin varied. This specimen consisted of peripheral blood mononuclear cells (PBMCs), obtained before the fourth cycle of nivolumab. Receptors originate from a human donor with classical Hodgkin lymphoma.

The J gene is TRBJ2-1, the V gene TRBV25-1; TRBD2 matches 9 bases. V gave up 1 base and J gave up 5 bases; unmatched junction bases: 6. Germline V lookup: CDR1 MGHDK, CDR2 SYGVNS. This CDR3 is built from 16 residues. The CDR3 sequence is CASSEFLAGFDNEQFF. For the CDR3, the DNA is TGTGCCAGCAGTGAATTCCTAGCGGGGTTCGACAATGAGCAGTTCTTC.

This chain connects TRBV6-5 to TRBJ2-7; 9 bases match TRBD2. Germline V gene sequence: CDR1 MNHEY, CDR2 SVGAGI. The CDR3 covers 14 residues. The V segment lost 5 bases and the J segment 0 bases; nucleotides outside the gene matches: 2. The DNA for the CDR3 is TGTGCCAGCAGTGCGGGGGGGGCCTCCTACGAGCAGTACTTC. This codes for CASSAGGASYEQYF.

J is TRBJ1-5 and V is TRBV27; D not certain. The germline V gene encodes CDR1 MNHEY and CDR2 SMNVEV (reference sequence). The CDR3 extends over 14 amino acids. The V and J ends lost 3 bases and 2 bases respectively, with 8 bases between them. The CDR3 reads CASSFIQGNQPQHF. The CDR3 DNA is TGTGCCAGCAGTTTCATCCAGGGCAATCAGCCCCAGCATTTT.

This clone was detected a few times. The rearrangement uses TRBV4-2 and TRBJ2-7; no clear D. The CDR3 loop spans 14 amino acids. Trimming removed 3 bases from V and 2 bases from J, with 11 bases in between. Germline V gives CDR1 LGHNA, CDR2 YNFKEQ. The CDR3 protein is CASSQETDTYEQYF. The CDR3 DNA reads as TGTGCCAGCAGCCAGGAAACAGACACCTACGAGCAGTACTTC.

This clone was counted once. The J gene is TRBJ1-4, the V gene TRBV27; D is unclear. The V gene's germline CDR1 is MNHEY and CDR2 SMNVEV (reference sequence). V lost 5 bases and J 2 bases, leaving 15 bases between the germline ends. CDR3 length equals 16 residues. The chain's CDR3 is CASSLNPVGTNEKLFF. The CDR3 DNA follows: TGTGCCAGCAGTCTGAACCCGGTAGGGACTAATGAAAAACTGTTTTTT.

V is TRBV2 and J is TRBJ2-1; D is uncertain. CDR1 SNHLY and CDR2 FYNNEI come from the germline V gene. Trimming removed 4 bases at V and 2 bases at J, with 9 bases between. CDR3 length equals 14 residues. The CDR3 is CASSVGLAYNEQFF. The CDR3 region has the DNA TGTGCCAGCAGTGTCGGCCTAGCCTACAATGAGCAGTTCTTC.

This rearrangement joins TRBV4-1 to TRBJ2-1; 11 positions match TRBD2. V lost 0 bases to trimming and J lost 4 bases; unmatched junction nucleotides: 2. This CDR3 contains 16 residues. CDR1 is MGHRA, CDR2 YSYEKL, per germline. CDR3 bases: TGCGCCAGCAGCCAAGATCTAGCGGGGGGTTACAATGAGCAGTTCTTC. Translating it yields CASSQDLAGGYNEQFF.

J is TRBJ2-2 and V is TRBV4-3; D gene unclear. This CDR3 is 16 amino acids long. V was shortened by 0 bases and J by 0 bases, with 8 bases between the two germline ends. CDR1 and CDR2 (germline): LGHNA, YSLEER. This CDR3 reads CASSQDPGSNTGELFF. In nucleotides, the CDR3 is TGCGCCAGCAGCCAAGATCCCGGGTCGAACACCGGGGAGCTGTTTTTT.

CDR3 residues: CASSSGLAGETQYF. CDR3 nucleotides: TGTGCCAGCAGCTCAGGACTAGCGGGGGAGACCCAGTACTTC. V usage is TRBV7-6 and J usage is TRBJ2-5; 12 nucleotides agree with TRBD2. This CDR3 is built from 14 residues. J lost 5 bases, V lost 4 bases, and 2 bases had no gene match. Germline-derived CDR1 and CDR2 are SGHVS and FNYEAQ.

This CDR3 reads CASSQDGLPYEQYF. The CDR3 region has the DNA TGTGCCAGCAGCCAAGATGGACTCCCCTACGAGCAGTACTTC. The rearrangement links TRBV14 to TRBJ2-7, with D tentatively TRBD2 (5 bases). The germline V and J ends were trimmed by 0 bases and 2 bases, with 8 bases remaining between them. This CDR3 spans 14 amino acids. The germline V gene encodes CDR1 SGHDN and CDR2 FVKESK. The full variable domain, its missing parts supplied by reference TRBV14 and TRBJ2-7, is EAGVTQFPSHSVIEKGQTVTLRCDPISGHDNLYWYRRVMGKEIKFLLHFVKESKQDESGMPNNRFLAERTGGTYSTLKVQPAELEDSGVYFCASSQDGLPYEQYFGPGTRLTVT.

The chain combines TRBV9 with TRBJ2-5; no reliable D call. Germline CDR1 is SGDLS and CDR2 is YYNGEE. Trimming left V 4 bases short and J 2 bases short, with 18 bases between. The CDR3 is 16 residues long. The CDR3 nucleotides read TGTGCCAGCAGCCCCGGGTCCTCGAAACTACAAGAGACCCAGTACTTC. It translates to CASSPGSSKLQETQYF.

This clone was counted between two and nine times. The CDR3 DNA follows: TGTGCCAGCATCGACAGGGCCCCTGAAGCTTTCTTT. It encodes CASIDRAPEAFF. The chain is built from TRBV7-9 and TRBJ1-1; 7 bases are a match to TRBD1. The CDR3 runs 12 residues. The J segment lost 6 bases and the V segment lost 7 bases, leaving 5 bases of the junction unmatched. Germline V gene sequence: CDR1 SEHNR, CDR2 FQNEAQ (reference sequence). Variable domain in full (rest from reference TRBV7-9 and TRBJ1-1): DTGVSQNPRHKITKRGQNVTFRCDPISEHNRLYWYRQTLGQGPEFLTYFQNEAQLEKSRLLSDRFSAERPKGSFSTLEIQRTEQGDSAMYLCASIDRAPEAFFGQGTRLTVV.

CDR3 region: CASSEGAGGLHEQFF. The CDR3 DNA sequence: TGTGCCAGCAGTGAAGGGGCGGGGGGCCTCCATGAGCAGTTCTTC. The rearrangement joins TRBV25-1 to TRBJ2-1, with 8 positions matching TRBD2. The CDR3 length is 15 residues. CDR1 and CDR2 (germline): MGHDK, SYGVNS. V was pared by 2 bases and J by 8 bases, with 8 bases of the junction left unmatched.

This chain uses TRBV28 with TRBJ2-7; 8 bases are a match to TRBD2. The V gene's germline CDR1 is MDHEN and CDR2 SYDVKM. This CDR3 is built from 14 residues. Trimming at V came to 1 base and at J to 7 bases, leaving 6 bases not matched to a gene. The CDR3 spells CASSLSGGESEQYF. The CDR3 DNA is TGTGCCAGCAGTTTATCGGGGGGGGAGTCAGAGCAGTACTTC. Combining the CDR3 with reference TRBV28 and TRBJ2-7 gives the whole variable domain DVKVTQSSRYLVKRTGEKVFLECVQDMDHENMFWYRQDPGLGLRLIYFSYDVKMKEKGDIPEGYSVSREKKERFSLILESASTNQTSMYLCASSLSGGESEQYFGPGTRLTVT.

This chain links TRBV9 with TRBJ2-2; D is ambiguous. Germline V CDR1 and CDR2: SGDLS, YYNGEE. The CDR3 loop spans 15 amino acids. Trimming cost V 2 bases and J 3 bases, with 11 bases left between them. The CDR3 protein is CASSVGLRDTGELFF. The CDR3 DNA follows: TGTGCCAGCAGCGTCGGCCTAAGGGACACCGGGGAGCTGTTTTTT. The full variable domain, its missing parts supplied by reference TRBV9 and TRBJ2-2, is DSGVTQTPKHLITATGQRVTLRCSPRSGDLSVYWYQQSLDQGLQFLIQYYNGEERAKGNILERFSAQQFPDLHSELNLSSLELGDSALYFCASSVGLRDTGELFFGEGSRLTVL.

The genes are TRBV13 and TRBJ2-2; 13 nucleotides match TRBD2. Germline values: CDR1 PRHDT, CDR2 FYEKMQ (reference sequence). The ends lost 8 bases at V and 0 bases at J; junction bases unmatched: 9. The CDR3 runs to 18 residues. DNA of the CDR3: TGTGCCAGCCGTACCGGGACTAGCGGGACGTCGAACACCGGGGAGCTGTTTTTT. Amino acids: CASRTGTSGTSNTGELFF.

The genes are TRBV5-1 and TRBJ1-1, with D unclear. Trimming removed 0 bases from V and 4 bases from J, with 7 bases in between. The germline gives CDR1 SGHRS, CDR2 YFSETQ. CDR3 length: 13 residues. The CDR3 sequence: CASSLAGPTEAFF. The CDR3, as DNA: TGCGCCAGCAGCTTGGCAGGCCCCACTGAAGCTTTCTTT.

Worth noting for this clone: Other DNA sequences from this sample encode an identical CDR3 as well. This chain connects TRBV7-3 to TRBJ2-2, with D hard to call. This CDR3 has 13 amino acids. The V end was cut by 2 bases, the J end by 0 bases, with 1 base between. Germline-derived CDR1 and CDR2 are SGHTA and FQGTGA. DNA of the CDR3: TGTGCCAGCAGCTTATCGAACACCGGGGAGCTGTTTTTT. Its protein is CASSLSNTGELFF.

The rearrangement joins TRBV5-6 to TRBJ2-5; 12 nucleotides agree with TRBD1. The ends lost 4 bases at V and 5 bases at J; junction bases unmatched: 6. The CDR3 extends over 15 amino acids. Per germline, CDR1 SGHDT and CDR2 YYEEEE. CDR3 protein: CASSQAGTGGETQYF. The CDR3 coding sequence is TGTGCCAGCAGCCAGGCCGGGACAGGGGGCGAGACCCAGTACTTC.

This clone appeared a few times. This specimen includes other DNA sequences encoding the same CDR3. The chain links TRBV9 to TRBJ2-7, with no clear D. CDR1 and CDR2 (germline): SGDLS, YYNGEE. CDR3 length equals 13 residues. V was shortened by 0 bases and J by 2 bases, with 6 bases between the two germline ends. CDR3 in DNA: TGTGCCAGCAGCGTAGGCCTTACCTACGAGCAGTACTTC. Its protein product is CASSVGLTYEQYF. Filled out from reference TRBV9 and TRBJ2-7, the complete variable domain reads DSGVTQTPKHLITATGQRVTLRCSPRSGDLSVYWYQQSLDQGLQFLIQYYNGEERAKGNILERFSAQQFPDLHSELNLSSLELGDSALYFCASSVGLTYEQYFGPGTRLTVT.

The rearrangement links TRBV9 to TRBJ1-1; D may be TRBD1 (6 bases). V was cut by 0 bases and J by 10 bases, with 16 bases left in between. Per the germline V gene, CDR1 is SGDLS and CDR2 is YYNGEE. The CDR3 runs 14 residues. CDR3 nucleotides: TGTGCCAGCAGCGTAGGTCAGGGGACCTCGGGAGCTTTCTTT. Its translation is CASSVGQGTSGAFF.

The chain couples TRBV6-6 to TRBJ2-3, with TRBD2 matching over 8 bases. V was pared by 1 base and J by 2 bases, with 2 bases of the junction left unmatched. Germline lookup yields CDR1 MNHNY and CDR2 SVGAGI (reference sequence). The CDR3 runs 15 residues. The CDR3 is CASSYYGGATDTQYF. The CDR3 DNA is TGTGCCAGCAGTTACTACGGGGGGGCCACAGATACGCAGTATTTT.